This record covers a single T cell receptor beta chain. The PCR had 60 Vbeta and 13 Jbeta primers. The data were produced by immunoSEQ multiplex PCR, yet TCRdb's version contains in-frame clones alone and is incomplete. Of roughly 160,000 clones listed, roughly 80% were seen once; the top ten hold nearly 2.5%. This sample stems from a study of cytomegalovirus exposure and HLA in healthy donors. Germline V gene lookup returns CDR1 SGDLS and CDR2 YYNGEE. This CDR3 is 16 amino acids long. V lost 0 bases and J 8 bases, leaving 17 bases between the germline ends. Input material: PBMCs. The TCR was taken from a male donor in good health and CMV-seronegative. The chain has TRBV9 and TRBJ2-2; no reliable D call. The CDR3 coding sequence is TGTGCCAGCAGCGTAGTATCGCGACTTGAAGCGGGGGAGCTGTTTTTT. This gives the protein CASSVVSRLEAGELFF.